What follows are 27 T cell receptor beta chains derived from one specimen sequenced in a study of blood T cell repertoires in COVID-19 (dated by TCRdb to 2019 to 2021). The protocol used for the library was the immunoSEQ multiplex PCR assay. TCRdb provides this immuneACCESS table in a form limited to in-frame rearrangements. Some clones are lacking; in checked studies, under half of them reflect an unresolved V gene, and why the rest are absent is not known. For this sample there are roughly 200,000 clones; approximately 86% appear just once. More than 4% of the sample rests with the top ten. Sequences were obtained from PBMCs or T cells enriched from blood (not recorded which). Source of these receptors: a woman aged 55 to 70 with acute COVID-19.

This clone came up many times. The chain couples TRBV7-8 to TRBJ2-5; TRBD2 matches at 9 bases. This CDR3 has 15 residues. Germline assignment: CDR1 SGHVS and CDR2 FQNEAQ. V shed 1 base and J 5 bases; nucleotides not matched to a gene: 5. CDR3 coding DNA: TGTGCCAGCAGCTTAGGGCTAGCGGGGAGTGAGACCCAGTACTTC. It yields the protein CASSLGLAGSETQYF.

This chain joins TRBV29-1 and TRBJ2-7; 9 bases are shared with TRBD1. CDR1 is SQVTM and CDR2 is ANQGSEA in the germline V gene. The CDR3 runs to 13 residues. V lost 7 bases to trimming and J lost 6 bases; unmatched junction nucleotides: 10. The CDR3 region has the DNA TGCAGCGGCGCCGTGGGACAGGGACTCGAGCAGTACTTC. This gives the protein CSGAVGQGLEQYF.

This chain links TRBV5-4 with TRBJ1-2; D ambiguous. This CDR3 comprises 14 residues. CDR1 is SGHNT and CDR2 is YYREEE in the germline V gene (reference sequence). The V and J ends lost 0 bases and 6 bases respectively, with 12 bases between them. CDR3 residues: CASSLDTGSDGYTF. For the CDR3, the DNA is TGTGCCAGCAGCTTGGATACCGGGTCGGATGGCTACACCTTC. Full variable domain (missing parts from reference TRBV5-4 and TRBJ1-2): ETGVTQSPTHLIKTRGQQVTLRCSSQSGHNTVSWYQQALGQGPQFIFQYYREEENGRGNFPPRFSGLQFPNYSSELNVNALELDDSALYLCASSLDTGSDGYTFGSGTRLTVV.

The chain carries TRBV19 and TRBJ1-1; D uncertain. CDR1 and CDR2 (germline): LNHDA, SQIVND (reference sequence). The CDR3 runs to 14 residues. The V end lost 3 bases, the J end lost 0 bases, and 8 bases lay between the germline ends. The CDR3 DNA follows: TGTGCCAGTAGTATTTTGGCGGTGAACACTGAAGCTTTCTTT. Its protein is CASSILAVNTEAFF.

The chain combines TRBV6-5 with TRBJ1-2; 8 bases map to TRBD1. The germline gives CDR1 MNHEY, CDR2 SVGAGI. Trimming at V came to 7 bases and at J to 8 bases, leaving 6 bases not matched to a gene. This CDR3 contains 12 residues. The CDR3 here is CASTGQGWGYTF. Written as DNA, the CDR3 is TGTGCCAGCACCGGACAGGGTTGGGGCTACACCTTC.

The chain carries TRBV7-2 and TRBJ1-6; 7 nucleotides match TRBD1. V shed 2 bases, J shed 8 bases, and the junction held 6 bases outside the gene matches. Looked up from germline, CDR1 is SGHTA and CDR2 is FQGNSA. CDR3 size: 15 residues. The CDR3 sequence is CASSLTGVQDSPLHF. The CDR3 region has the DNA TGTGCCAGCAGCTTAACAGGGGTTCAGGATTCACCCCTCCACTTT. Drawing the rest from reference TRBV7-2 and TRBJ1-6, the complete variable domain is GAGVSQSPSNKVTEKGKDVELRCDPISGHTALYWYRQSLGQGLEFLIYFQGNSAPDKSGLPSDRFSAERTGGSVSTLTIQRTQQEDSAVYLCASSLTGVQDSPLHFGNGTRLTVT.

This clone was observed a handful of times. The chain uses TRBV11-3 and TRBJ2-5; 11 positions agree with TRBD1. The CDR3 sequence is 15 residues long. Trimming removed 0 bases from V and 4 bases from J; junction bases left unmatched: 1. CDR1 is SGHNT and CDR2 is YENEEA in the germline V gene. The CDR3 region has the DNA TGTGCCAGCAGCTTAGAGGGACAGGGGGGAGAGACCCAGTACTTC. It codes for CASSLEGQGGETQYF.

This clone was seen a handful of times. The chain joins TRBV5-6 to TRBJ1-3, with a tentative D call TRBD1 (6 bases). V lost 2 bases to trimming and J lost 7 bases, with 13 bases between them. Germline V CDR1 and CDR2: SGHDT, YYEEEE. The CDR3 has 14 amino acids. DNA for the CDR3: TGTGCCAGCAGCTTACAGGGAATTGTTAACACCATATATTTT. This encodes CASSLQGIVNTIYF.

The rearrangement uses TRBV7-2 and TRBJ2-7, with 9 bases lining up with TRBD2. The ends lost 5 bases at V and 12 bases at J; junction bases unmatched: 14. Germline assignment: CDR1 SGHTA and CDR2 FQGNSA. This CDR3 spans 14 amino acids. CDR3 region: CASSPTNGLAGLYV. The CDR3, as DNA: TGTGCCAGCAGCCCGACGAATGGCCTAGCGGGGCTGTACGTC.

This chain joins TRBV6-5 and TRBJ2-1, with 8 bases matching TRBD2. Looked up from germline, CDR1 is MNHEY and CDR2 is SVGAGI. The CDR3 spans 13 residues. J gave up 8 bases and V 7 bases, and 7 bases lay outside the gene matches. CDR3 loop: CASMGLGFHEQFF. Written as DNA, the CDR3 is TGTGCCAGCATGGGACTAGGGTTCCATGAGCAGTTCTTC.

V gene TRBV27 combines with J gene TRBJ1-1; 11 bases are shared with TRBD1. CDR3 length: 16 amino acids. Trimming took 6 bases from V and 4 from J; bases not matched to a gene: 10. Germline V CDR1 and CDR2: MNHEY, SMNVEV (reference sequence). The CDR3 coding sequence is TGTGCCAGCAGCCCCGGACAGGGGGCAGTGGGCACTGAAGCTTTCTTT. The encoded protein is CASSPGQGAVGTEAFF.

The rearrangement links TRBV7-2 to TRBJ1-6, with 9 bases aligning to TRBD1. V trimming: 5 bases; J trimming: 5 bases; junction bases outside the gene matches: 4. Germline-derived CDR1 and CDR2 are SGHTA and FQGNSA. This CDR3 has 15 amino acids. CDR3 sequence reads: CASSPGTGHNSPLHF. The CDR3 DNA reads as TGTGCCAGCAGCCCCGGGACAGGGCATAATTCACCCCTCCACTTT.

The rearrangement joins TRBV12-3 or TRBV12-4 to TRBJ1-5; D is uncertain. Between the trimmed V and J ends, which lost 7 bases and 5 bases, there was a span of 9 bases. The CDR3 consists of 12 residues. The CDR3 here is CASNPEYQPQHF. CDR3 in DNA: TGTGCCAGCAATCCTGAGTATCAGCCCCAGCATTTT.

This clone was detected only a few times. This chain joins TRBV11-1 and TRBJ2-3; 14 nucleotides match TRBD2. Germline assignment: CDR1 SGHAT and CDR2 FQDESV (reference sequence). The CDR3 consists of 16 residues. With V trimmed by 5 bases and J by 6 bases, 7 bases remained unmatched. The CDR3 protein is CASSPGTSGSGDTQYF. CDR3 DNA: TGTGCCAGCAGCCCGGGGACTAGCGGGAGCGGCGATACGCAGTATTTT.

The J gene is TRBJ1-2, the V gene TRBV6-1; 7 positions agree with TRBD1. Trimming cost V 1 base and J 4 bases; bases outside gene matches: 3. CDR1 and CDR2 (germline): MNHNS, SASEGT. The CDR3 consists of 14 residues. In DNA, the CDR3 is TGTGCCAGCAGTGAAGGTGGGACAGCCTATGGCTACACCTTC. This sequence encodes CASSEGGTAYGYTF.

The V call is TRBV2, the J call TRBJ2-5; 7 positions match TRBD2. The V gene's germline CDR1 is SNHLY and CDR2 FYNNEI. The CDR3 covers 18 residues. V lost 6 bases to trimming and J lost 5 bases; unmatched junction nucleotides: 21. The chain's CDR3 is CASSPLDPPTSTVETQYF. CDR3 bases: TGTGCCAGCAGCCCCCTCGACCCTCCGACTAGCACTGTGGAGACCCAGTACTTC.

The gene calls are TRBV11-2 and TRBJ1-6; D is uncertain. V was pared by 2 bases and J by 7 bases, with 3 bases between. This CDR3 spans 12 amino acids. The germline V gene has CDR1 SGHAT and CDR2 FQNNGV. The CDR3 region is CASSLPNSPLHF. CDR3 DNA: TGTGCCAGCAGCTTACCAAATTCACCCCTCCACTTT.

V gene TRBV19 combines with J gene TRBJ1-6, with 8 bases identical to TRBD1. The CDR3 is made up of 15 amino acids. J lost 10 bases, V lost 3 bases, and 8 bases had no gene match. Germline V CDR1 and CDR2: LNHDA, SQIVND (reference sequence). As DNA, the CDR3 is TGTGCCAGTAGTATTAACGACAGGGGAGGCTCACCCCTCCACTTT. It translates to CASSINDRGGSPLHF.

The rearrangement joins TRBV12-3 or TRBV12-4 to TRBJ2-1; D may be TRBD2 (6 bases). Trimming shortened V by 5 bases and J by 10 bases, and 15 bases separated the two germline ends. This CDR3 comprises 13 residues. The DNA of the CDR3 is TGTGCCAGCAGTCCCACCCGGGAGTCGGAGCAGTTCTTC. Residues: CASSPTRESEQFF.

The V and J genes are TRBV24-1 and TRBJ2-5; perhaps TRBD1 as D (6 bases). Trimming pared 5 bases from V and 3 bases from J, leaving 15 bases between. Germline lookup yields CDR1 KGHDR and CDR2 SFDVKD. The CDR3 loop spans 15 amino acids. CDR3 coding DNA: TGTGCCACCAGTGCCCCCCGGGACACAAAAGAGACCCAGTACTTC. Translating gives CATSAPRDTKETQYF.

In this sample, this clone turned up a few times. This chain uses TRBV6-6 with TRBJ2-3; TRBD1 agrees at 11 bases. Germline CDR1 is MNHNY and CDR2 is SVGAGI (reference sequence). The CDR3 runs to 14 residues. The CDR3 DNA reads TGTTCGACCCAGGACAGGGGGCATGGAGATACGCAGTATTTT. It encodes CSTQDRGHGDTQYF.

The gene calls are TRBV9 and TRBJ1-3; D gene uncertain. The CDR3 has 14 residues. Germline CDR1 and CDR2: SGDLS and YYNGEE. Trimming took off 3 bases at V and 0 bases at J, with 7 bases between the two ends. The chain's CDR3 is CASSARDSGNTIYF. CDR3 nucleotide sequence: TGTGCCAGCAGCGCGCGGGACTCTGGAAACACCATATATTTT.

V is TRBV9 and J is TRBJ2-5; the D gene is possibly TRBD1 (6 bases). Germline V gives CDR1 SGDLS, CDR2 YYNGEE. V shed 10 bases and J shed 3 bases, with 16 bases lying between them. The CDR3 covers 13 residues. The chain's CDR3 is CASGGLSEETQYF. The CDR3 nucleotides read TGTGCCTCTGGGGGCTTGTCGGAAGAGACCCAGTACTTC.

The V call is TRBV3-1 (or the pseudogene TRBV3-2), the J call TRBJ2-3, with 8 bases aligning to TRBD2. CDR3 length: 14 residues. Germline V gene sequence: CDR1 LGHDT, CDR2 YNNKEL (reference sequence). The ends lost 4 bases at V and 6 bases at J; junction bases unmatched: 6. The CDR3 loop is CASSPQRLADTQYF. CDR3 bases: TGTGCCAGCAGCCCACAGCGACTAGCGGATACGCAGTATTTT.

The CDR3 DNA sequence: TGTGCCAGCTCACCCCGGGGGACAGCGAACACTGAAGCTTTCTTT. Translation gives CASSPRGTANTEAFF. This chain joins TRBV18 and TRBJ1-1, with 7 bases aligning to TRBD1. The CDR3 consists of 15 residues. Germline V gene data show CDR1 as KGHSH and CDR2 as LQKENI. The V segment lost 3 bases and the J segment 1 base; nucleotides outside the gene matches: 5.

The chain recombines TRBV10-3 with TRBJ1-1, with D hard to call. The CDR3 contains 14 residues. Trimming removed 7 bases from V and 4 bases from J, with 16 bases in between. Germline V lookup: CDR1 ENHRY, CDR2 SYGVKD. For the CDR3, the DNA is TGTGCCATCACAGGTGGCAGCAGGTCCACTGAAGCTTTCTTT. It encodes CAITGGSRSTEAFF.

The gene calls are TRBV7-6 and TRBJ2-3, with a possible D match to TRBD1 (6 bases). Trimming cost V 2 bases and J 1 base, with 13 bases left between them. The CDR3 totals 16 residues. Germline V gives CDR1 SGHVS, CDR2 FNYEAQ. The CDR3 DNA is TGTGCCAGCAGCTTACGGACAGTGGTTGGCACAGATACGCAGTATTTT. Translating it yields CASSLRTVVGTDTQYF.